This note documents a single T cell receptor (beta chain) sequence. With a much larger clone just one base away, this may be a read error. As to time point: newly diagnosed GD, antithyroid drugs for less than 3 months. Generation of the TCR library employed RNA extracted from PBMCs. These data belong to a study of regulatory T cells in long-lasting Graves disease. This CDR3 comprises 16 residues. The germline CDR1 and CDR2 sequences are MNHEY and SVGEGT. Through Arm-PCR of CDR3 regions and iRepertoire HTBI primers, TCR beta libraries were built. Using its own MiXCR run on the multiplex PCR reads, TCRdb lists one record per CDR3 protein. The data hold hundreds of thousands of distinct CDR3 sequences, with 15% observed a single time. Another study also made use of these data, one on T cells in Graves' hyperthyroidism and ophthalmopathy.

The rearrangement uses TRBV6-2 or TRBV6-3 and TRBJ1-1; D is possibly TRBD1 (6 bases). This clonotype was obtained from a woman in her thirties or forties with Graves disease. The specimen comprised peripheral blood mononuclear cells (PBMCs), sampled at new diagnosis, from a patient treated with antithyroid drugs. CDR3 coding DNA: TGTGCCAGCAGACGTACTAAGCAGGGGCTCGACACTGAAGCTTCCTTT. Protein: CASRRTKQGLDTEASF.